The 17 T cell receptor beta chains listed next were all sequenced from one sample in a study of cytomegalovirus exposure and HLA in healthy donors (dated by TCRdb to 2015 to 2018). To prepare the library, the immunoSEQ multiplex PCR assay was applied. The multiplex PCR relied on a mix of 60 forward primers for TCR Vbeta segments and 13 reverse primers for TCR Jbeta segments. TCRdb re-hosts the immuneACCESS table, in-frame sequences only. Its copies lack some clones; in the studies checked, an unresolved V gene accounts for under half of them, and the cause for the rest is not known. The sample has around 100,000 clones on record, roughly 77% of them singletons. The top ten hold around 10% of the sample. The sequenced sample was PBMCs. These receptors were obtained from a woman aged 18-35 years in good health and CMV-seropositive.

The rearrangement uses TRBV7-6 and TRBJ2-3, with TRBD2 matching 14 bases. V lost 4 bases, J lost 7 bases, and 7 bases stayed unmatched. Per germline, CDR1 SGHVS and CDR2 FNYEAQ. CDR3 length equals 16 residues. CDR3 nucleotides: TGTGCCAGCAGCTACCGGACTAGCGGGGGGCGGTATACGCAGTATTTT. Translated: CASSYRTSGGRYTQYF. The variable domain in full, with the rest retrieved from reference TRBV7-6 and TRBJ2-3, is GAGVSQSPRYKVTKRGQDVALRCDPISGHVSLYWYRQALGQGPEFLTYFNYEAQQDKSGLPNDRFSAERPEGSISTLTIQRTEQRDSAMYRCASSYRTSGGRYTQYFGPGTRLTVL.

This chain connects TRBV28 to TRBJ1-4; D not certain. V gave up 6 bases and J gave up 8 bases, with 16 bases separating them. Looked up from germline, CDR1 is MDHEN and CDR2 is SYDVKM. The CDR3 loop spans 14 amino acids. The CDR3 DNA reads TGTGCCAGCAGCAAAGCGGGGAATCGCGAAAAACTGTTTTTT. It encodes CASSKAGNREKLFF.

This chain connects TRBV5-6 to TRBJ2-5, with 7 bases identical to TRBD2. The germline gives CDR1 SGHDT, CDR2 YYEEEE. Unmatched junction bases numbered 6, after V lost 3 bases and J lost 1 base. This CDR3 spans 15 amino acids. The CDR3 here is CASSSPGGPQETQYF. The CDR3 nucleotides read TGTGCCAGCAGCTCTCCGGGGGGTCCCCAAGAGACCCAGTACTTC.

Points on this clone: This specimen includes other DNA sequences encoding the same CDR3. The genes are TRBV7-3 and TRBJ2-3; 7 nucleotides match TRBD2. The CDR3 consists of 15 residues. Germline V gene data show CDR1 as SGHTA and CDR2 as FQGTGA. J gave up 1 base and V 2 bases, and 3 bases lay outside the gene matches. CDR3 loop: CASSLGGSGTDTQYF. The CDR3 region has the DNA TGTGCCAGCAGCTTAGGCGGGAGTGGCACAGATACGCAGTATTTT.

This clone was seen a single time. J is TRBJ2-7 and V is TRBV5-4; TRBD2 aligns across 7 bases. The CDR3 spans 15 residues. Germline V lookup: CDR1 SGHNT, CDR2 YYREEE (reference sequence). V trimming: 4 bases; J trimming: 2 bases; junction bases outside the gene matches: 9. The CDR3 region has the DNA TGTGCCAGCAGCCCGGACTTAGCGGGTACCTACGAGCAGTACTTC. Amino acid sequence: CASSPDLAGTYEQYF.

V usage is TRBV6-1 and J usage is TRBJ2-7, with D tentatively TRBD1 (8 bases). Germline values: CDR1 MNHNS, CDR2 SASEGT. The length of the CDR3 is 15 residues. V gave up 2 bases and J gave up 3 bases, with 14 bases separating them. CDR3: CASSEQGGTGYEQYF. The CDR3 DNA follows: TGTGCCAGCAGTGAACAGGGAGGGACAGGCTACGAGCAGTACTTC.

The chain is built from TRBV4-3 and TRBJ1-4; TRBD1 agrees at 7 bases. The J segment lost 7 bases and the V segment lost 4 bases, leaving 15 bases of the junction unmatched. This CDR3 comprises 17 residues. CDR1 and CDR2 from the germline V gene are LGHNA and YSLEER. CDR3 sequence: CASSRGQATKVGEKLFF. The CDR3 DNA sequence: TGCGCCAGCAGCCGAGGACAGGCGACCAAAGTAGGTGAAAAACTGTTTTTT.

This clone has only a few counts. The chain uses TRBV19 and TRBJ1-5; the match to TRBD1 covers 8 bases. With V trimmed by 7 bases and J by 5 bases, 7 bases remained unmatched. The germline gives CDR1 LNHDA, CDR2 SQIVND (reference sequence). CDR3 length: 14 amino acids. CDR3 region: CASTARGPYQPQHF. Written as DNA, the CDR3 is TGTGCCAGTACCGCCAGGGGGCCCTATCAGCCCCAGCATTTT. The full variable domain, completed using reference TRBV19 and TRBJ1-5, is DGGITQSPKYLFRKEGQNVTLSCEQNLNHDAMYWYRQDPGQGLRLIYYSQIVNDFQKGDIAEGYSVSREKKESFPLTVTSAQKNPTAFYLCASTARGPYQPQHFGDGTRLSIL.

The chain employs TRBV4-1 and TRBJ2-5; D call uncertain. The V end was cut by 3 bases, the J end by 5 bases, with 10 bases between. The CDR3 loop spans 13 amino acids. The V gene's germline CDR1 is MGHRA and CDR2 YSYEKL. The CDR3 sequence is CASSHPPEETQYF. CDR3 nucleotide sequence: TGCGCCAGCAGCCATCCCCCCGAGGAGACCCAGTACTTC.

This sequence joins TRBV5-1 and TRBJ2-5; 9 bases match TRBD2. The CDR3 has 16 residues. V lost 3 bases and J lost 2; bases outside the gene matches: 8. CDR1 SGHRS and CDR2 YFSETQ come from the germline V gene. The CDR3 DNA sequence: TGCGCCAGCAGCTACACTGGCGGGGGGGCTCAAGAGACCCAGTACTTC. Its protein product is CASSYTGGGAQETQYF.

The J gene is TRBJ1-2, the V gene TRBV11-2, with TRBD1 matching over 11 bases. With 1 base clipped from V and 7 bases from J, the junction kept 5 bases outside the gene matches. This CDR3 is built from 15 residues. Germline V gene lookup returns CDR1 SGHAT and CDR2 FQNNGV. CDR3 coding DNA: TGTGCCAGCAGCTTAGCGGGGACAGGGGGATCTGGCTACACCTTC. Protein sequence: CASSLAGTGGSGYTF.

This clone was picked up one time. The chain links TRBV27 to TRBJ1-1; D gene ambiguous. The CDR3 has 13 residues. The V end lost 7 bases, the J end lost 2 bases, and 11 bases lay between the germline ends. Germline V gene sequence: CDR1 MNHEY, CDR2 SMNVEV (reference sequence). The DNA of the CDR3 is TGTGCCAGCACCAAGGGAGGAAACACTGAAGCTTTCTTT. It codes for CASTKGGNTEAFF.

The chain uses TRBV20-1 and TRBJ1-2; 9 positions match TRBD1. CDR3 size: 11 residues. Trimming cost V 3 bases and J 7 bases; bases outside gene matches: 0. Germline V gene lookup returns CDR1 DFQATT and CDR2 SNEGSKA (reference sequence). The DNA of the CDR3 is TGCAGTGCTAGGACAGGGGGTGGCTACACCTTC. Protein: CSARTGGGYTF.

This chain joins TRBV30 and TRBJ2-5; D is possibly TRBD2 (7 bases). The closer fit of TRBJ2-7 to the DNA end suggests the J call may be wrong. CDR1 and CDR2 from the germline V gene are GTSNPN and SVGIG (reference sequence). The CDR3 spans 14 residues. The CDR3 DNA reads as TGTGCCTGGAGTTGGGGGGGCGGGGGCTACGAGCAGTACTTC. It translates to CAWSWGGGGYEQYF.

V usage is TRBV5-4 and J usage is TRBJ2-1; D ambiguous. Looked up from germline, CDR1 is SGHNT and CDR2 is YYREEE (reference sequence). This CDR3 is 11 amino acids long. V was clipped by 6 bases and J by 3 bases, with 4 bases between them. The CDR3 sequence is CASTGYNEQFF. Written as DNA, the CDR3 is TGTGCCAGCACGGGCTACAATGAGCAGTTCTTC.

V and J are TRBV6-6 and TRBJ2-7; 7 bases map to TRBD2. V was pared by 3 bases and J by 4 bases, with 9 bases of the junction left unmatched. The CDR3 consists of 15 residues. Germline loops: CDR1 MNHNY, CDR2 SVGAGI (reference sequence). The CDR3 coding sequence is TGTGCCAGCAGTTATCGGAGCGGGGCCCTTTACGAGCAGTACTTC. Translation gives CASSYRSGALYEQYF.

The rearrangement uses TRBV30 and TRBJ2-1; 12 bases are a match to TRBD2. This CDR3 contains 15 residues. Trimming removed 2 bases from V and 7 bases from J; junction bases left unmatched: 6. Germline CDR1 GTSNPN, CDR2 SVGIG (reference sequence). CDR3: CAWSLRLAGVNEQFF. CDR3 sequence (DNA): TGTGCCTGGAGTCTGAGACTAGCGGGAGTTAATGAGCAGTTCTTC. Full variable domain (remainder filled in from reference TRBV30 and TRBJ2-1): SQTIHQWPATLVQPVGSPLSLECTVEGTSNPNLYWYRQAAGRGLQLLFYSVGIGQISSEVPQNLSASRPQDRQFILSSKKLLLSDSGFYLCAWSLRLAGVNEQFFGPGTRLTVL.